Many counts were recorded for the clone carrying this T cell receptor (beta chain). This sample was taken from a study of regulatory T cells in long-lasting Graves disease. With 1 base removed from V and 0 bases from J, the gap between germline ends came to 15 bases. CDR1 is GTSNPN, CDR2 SVGIG, per germline (reference sequence). This CDR3 comprises 16 residues. Through Arm-PCR of CDR3 regions and iRepertoire HTBI primers, TCR beta libraries were built. TCRdb called the multiplex PCR reads again in MiXCR, with one record for every CDR3 protein. Among around 450,000 distinct CDR3 sequences listed, 14% to 15% were seen once. This sample's time point: newly diagnosed GD, antithyroid drugs for less than 3 months. Researchers made the TCR library from RNA that was extracted from PBMCs. Staff took about 9 milliliters of peripheral blood and put it into EDTA tubes. The same sample was also studied in work on T cells in Graves' hyperthyroidism and ophthalmopathy.

The chain has TRBV30 and TRBJ2-5, with D maybe TRBD1 (6 bases). The specimen comprised peripheral blood mononuclear cells (PBMCs), sampled at new diagnosis, from a patient treated with antithyroid drugs. This receptor was identified in a woman in her thirties or forties with Graves disease. The CDR3 region is CAWSGYSRGYQETQYF. The CDR3 region has the DNA TGTGCCTGGAGTGGTTACTCGAGGGGGTACCAAGAGACCCAGTACTTC.